Reported below is one T cell receptor (beta chain). The data were taken from a study of blood T cell repertoires in COVID-19. Looking at the study overall: Whether acute or convalescent, the COVID-19 samples came from the United States, Italy and Spain. Nucleic acid was either cDNA or gDNA, and it came from T cells, B-cell-depleted T cells, or PBMCs.

Per the study methods: Cell counts per sample came from amplifying reference gene primers. Some clones are missing from TCRdb's copy, which holds only in-frame ones; the method was immunoSEQ multiplex PCR. That table supplies the V and J calls and clone size; D and trimming were determined from the DNA. Among approximately 240,000 clones, about four fifths were seen once, and the ten largest hold 2.3%. Trimming stripped 3 bases from V and 7 bases from J, with 15 bases between. The V gene's germline CDR1 is ENHRY and CDR2 SYGVKD. The CDR3 is 14 amino acids. The material sequenced was peripheral blood. This TCR was recovered from a woman in her sixties or seventies with acute or convalescent COVID-19. This chain uses TRBV10-3 with TRBJ1-2, with D possibly matching TRBD1 (5 bases). CDR3 DNA: TGTGCCATCAGTGACGCAGGGTTGGTTGGTGGCTACACCTTC. Its translation is CAISDAGLVGGYTF.